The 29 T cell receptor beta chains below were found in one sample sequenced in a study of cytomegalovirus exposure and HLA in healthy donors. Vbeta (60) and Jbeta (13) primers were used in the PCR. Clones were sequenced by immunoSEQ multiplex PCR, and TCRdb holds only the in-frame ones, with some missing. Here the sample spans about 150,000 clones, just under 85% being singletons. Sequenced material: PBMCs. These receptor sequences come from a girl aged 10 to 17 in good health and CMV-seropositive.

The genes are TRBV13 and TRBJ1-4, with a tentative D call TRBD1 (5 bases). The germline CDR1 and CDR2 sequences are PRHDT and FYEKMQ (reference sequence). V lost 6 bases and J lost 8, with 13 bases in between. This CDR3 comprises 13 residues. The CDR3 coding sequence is TGTGCCAGCAGTCGCGCCGGGGGAGAAAAACTGTTTTTT. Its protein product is CASSRAGGEKLFF.

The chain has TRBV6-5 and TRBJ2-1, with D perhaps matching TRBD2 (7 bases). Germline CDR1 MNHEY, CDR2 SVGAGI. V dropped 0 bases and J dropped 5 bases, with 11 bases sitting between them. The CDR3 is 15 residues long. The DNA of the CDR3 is TGTGCCAGCAGTTACTCGAGGGGGGGGAACAATGAGCAGTTCTTC. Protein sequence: CASSYSRGGNNEQFF.

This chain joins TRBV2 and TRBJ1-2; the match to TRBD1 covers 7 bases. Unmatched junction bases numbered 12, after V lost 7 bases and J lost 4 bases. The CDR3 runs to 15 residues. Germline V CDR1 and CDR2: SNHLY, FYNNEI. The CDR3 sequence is CASTQGQSGGYGYTF. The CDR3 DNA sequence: TGTGCCAGCACCCAGGGACAGAGTGGCGGCTATGGCTACACCTTC.

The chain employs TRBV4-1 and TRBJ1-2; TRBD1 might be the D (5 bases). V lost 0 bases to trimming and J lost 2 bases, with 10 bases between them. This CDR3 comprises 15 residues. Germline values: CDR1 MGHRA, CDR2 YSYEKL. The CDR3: CASSQDAGENYGYTF. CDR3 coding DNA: TGCGCCAGCAGCCAAGATGCGGGGGAGAACTATGGCTACACCTTC.

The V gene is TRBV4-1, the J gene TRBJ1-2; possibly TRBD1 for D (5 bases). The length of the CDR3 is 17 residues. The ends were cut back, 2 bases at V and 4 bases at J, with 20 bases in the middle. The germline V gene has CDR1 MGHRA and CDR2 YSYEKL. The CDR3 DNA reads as TGCGCCAGCAGCCAATATCTTGAACAGGAGTTCCCCTATGGCTACACCTTC. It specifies CASSQYLEQEFPYGYTF.

CDR3 in amino acids: CASSLKYRGIYGYTF. In nucleotides, the CDR3 is TGTGCCAGCAGCTTAAAATACAGGGGTATCTATGGCTACACCTTC. The J gene is TRBJ1-2, the V gene TRBV13, with TRBD1 identical over 7 bases. The germline CDR1 and CDR2 sequences are PRHDT and FYEKMQ (reference sequence). The CDR3 has 15 amino acids. V was clipped by 2 bases and J by 4 bases; unmatched bases: 7.

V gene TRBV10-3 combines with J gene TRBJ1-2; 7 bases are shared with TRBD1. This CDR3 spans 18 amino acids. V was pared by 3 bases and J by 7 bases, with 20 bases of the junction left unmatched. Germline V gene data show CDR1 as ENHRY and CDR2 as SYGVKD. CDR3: CAISDATRIQGSSIGYTF. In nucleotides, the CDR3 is TGTGCCATCAGTGACGCTACCAGAATACAGGGGTCCTCGATTGGCTACACCTTC.

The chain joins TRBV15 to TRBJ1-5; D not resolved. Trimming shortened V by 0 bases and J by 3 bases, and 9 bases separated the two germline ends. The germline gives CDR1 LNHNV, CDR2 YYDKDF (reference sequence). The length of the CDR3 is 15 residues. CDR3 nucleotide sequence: TGTGCCACCAGCAGAGAATCTCACACCAATCAGCCCCAGCATTTT. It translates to CATSRESHTNQPQHF.

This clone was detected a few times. The CDR3 protein is CASSAQAGGGNTEAFF. CDR3 coding DNA: TGTGCCAGCAGCGCTCAAGCAGGGGGCGGGAACACTGAAGCTTTCTTT. The V call is TRBV7-3, the J call TRBJ1-1; 8 bases are a match to TRBD1. Trimming cost V 5 bases and J 1 base; bases outside gene matches: 9. The CDR3 consists of 16 residues. Germline V gene sequence: CDR1 SGHTA, CDR2 FQGTGA.

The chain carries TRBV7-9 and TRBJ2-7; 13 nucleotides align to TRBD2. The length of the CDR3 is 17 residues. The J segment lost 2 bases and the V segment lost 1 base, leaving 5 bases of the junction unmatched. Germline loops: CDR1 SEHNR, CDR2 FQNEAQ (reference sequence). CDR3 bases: TGTGCCAGCAGCTTAGGGGGACTAGCGGGGTTGCCCTACGAGCAGTACTTC. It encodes CASSLGGLAGLPYEQYF.

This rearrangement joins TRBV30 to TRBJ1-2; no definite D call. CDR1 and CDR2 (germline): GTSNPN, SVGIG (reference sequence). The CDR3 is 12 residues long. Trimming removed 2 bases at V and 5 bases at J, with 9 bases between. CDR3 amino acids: CAWSLPGYGYTF. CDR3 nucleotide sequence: TGTGCCTGGAGTCTTCCAGGATATGGCTACACCTTC.

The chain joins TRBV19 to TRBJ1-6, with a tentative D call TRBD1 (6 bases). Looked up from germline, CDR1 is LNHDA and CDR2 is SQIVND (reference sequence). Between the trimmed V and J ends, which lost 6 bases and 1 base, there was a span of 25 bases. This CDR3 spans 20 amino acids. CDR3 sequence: CASRKWRQELISSYNSPLHF. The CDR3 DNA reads TGTGCCAGTAGGAAATGGAGACAGGAATTGATATCATCCTATAATTCACCCCTCCACTTT.

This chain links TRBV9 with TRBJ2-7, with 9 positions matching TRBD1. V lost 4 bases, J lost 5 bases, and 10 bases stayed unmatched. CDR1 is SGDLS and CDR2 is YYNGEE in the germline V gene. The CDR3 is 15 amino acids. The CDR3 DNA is TGTGCCAGCAGCTCGCCCGGGACAGGGTACCACGAGCAGTACTTC. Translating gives CASSSPGTGYHEQYF. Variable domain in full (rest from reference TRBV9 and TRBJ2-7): DSGVTQTPKHLITATGQRVTLRCSPRSGDLSVYWYQQSLDQGLQFLIQYYNGEERAKGNILERFSAQQFPDLHSELNLSSLELGDSALYFCASSSPGTGYHEQYFGPGTRLTVT.

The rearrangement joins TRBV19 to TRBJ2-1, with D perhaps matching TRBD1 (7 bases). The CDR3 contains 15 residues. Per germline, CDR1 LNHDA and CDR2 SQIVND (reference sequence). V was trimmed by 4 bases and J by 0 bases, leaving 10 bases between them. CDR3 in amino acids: CASSNQGGSYNEQFF. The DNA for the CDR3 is TGTGCCAGTAGTAACCAGGGGGGCTCCTACAATGAGCAGTTCTTC.

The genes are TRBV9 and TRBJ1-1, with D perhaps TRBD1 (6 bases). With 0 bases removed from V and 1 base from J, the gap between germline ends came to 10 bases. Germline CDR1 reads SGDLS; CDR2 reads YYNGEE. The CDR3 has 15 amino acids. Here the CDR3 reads CASSVEGHPNTEAFF. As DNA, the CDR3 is TGTGCCAGCAGCGTAGAGGGACACCCGAACACTGAAGCTTTCTTT.

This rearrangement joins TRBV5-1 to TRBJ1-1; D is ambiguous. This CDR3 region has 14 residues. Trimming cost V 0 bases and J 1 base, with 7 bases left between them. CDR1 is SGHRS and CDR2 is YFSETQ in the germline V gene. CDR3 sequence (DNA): TGCGCCAGCAGCTTGGCTGGCAGGAACACTGAAGCTTTCTTT. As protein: CASSLAGRNTEAFF.

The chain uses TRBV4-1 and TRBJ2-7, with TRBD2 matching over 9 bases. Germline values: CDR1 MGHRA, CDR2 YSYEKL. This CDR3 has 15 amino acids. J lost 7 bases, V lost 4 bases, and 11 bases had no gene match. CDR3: CASSRSGTSRAEQYF. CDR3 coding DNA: TGCGCCAGCAGCCGCTCCGGGACTAGCCGAGCAGAGCAGTACTTC.

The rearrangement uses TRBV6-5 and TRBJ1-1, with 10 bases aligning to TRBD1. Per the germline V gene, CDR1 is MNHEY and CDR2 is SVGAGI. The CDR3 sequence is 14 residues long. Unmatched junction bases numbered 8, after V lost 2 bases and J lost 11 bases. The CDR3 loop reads CASSYGQRQGAAFF. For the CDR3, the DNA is TGTGCCAGCAGTTACGGACAAAGACAGGGGGCCGCTTTCTTT.

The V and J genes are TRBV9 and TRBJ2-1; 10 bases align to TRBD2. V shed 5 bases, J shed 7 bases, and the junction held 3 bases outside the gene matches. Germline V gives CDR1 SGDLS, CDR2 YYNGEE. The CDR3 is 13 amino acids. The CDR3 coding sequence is TGTGCCAGCAGTATGACTAGCGGGAATGAGCAGTTCTTC. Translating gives CASSMTSGNEQFF.

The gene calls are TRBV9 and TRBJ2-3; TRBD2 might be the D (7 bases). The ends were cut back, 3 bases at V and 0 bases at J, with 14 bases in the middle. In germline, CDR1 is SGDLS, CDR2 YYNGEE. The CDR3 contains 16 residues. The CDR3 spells CASSGVAGASTDTQYF. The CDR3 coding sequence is TGTGCCAGCAGCGGCGTGGCGGGGGCTAGCACAGATACGCAGTATTTT.

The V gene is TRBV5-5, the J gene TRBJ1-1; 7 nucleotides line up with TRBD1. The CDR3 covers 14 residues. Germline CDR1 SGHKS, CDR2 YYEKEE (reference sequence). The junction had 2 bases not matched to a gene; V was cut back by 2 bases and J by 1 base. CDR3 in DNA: TGTGCCAGCAGCTTACAGGGGCCGAACACTGAAGCTTTCTTT. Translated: CASSLQGPNTEAFF.

CDR3 DNA sequence: TGTGCCTGGAATTATTTGAGACAGGGGGCCGATGGCTACACCTTC. Residues: CAWNYLRQGADGYTF. This sequence joins TRBV30 and TRBJ1-2; the match to TRBD1 covers 10 bases. The CDR3 sequence is 15 residues long. With V trimmed by 4 bases and J by 6 bases, 11 bases remained unmatched. Germline assignment: CDR1 GTSNPN and CDR2 SVGIG (reference sequence).

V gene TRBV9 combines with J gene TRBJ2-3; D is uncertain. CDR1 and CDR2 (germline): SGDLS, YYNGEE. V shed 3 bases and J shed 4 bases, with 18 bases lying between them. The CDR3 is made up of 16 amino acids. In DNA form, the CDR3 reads TGTGCCAGCAGCGATAACTACTCCCCCTCCCCAGATACGCAGTATTTT. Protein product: CASSDNYSPSPDTQYF.

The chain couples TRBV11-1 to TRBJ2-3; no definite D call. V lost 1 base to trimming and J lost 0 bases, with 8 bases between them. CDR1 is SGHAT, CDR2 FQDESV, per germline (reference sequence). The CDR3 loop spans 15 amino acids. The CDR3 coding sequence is TGTGCCAGCAGCTTAGGCTGGCGGAGCACAGATACGCAGTATTTT. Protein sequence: CASSLGWRSTDTQYF.

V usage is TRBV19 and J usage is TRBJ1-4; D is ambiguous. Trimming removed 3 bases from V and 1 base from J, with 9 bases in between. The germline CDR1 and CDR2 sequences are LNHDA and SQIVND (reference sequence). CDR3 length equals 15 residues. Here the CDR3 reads CASSIAALTNEKLFF. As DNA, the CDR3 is TGTGCCAGTAGTATCGCCGCACTAACTAATGAAAAACTGTTTTTT.

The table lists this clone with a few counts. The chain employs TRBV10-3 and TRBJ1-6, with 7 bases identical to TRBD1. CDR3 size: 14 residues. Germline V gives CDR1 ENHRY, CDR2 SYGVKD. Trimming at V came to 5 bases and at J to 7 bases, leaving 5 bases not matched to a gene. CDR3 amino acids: CAISFGQDNSPLHF. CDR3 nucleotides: TGTGCCATCAGTTTTGGACAGGACAATTCACCCCTCCACTTT.

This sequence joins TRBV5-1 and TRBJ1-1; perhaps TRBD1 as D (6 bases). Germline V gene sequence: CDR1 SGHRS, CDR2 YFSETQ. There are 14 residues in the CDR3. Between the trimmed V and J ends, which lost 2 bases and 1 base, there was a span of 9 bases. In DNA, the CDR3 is TGCGCCAGCAGCTTACAGGGACAGAACACTGAAGCTTTCTTT. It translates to CASSLQGQNTEAFF.

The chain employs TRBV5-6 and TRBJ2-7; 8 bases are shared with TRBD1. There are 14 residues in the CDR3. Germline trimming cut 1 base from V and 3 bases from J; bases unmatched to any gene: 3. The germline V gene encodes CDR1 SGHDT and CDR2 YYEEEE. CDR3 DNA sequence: TGTGCCAGCAGCTTGACAGGGGGTGACTACGAGCAGTACTTC. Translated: CASSLTGGDYEQYF.

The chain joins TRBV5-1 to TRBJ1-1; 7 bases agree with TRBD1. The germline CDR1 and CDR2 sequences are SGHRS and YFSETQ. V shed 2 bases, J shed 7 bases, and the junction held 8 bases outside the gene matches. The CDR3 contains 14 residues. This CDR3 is CASSFDLGTVEAFF. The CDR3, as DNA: TGCGCCAGCAGCTTTGATCTCGGGACAGTTGAAGCTTTCTTT.